Listed below are T cell receptor beta chains from one sample, sequenced in a study of blood T cell repertoires in COVID-19. The assay was immunoSEQ multiplex PCR, and TCRdb's table has in-frame clones only and misses some. The top ten clones hold about 20% of a sample with about 97,000 clones, approximately 87% of them seen once. Material: peripheral blood. These receptor sequences come from a human donor in a cohort sampled during active COVID-19. CDR3s include the opening cysteine and the closing phenylalanine or tryptophan. Fields, in order: CDR3 DNA, CDR3 protein, V gene, J gene, D gene, clone size. A D gene is named only where the DNA matches it firmly. A clone size is listed for some rows: how often the clone was seen (once, few, many), or a class if it is expanded.

TGTGCCACCCAGACAGGGACGGACACTGAAGCTTTCTTT	CATQTGTDTEAFF	TRBV10-3	TRBJ1-1	TRBD1	.
TGTGCCAGCAGTTTATCGAGGGGGTCCGGGGAGCTGTTTTTT	CASSLSRGSGELFF	TRBV27	TRBJ2-2	.	.
TGTGCCAGCAGGAGGCTAGCGGCGAGATACAATGAGCAGTTCTTC	CASRRLAARYNEQFF	TRBV11-2	TRBJ2-1	TRBD2	.
TGTGCCAGCTCACCATTGTCCCCGAAACAGAGAGATTCCTACAATGAGCAGTTCTTC	CASSPLSPKQRDSYNEQFF	TRBV18	TRBJ2-1	.	.
TGTGCCAGCAGTTTGACCCCCGGGACAGGGGGTTCACCCCTCCACTTT	CASSLTPGTGGSPLHF	TRBV6-6	TRBJ1-6	TRBD1	.
TGTGCCACCCGCGGCGAACCGTCCTACAATGAGCAGTTCTTC	CATRGEPSYNEQFF	TRBV15	TRBJ2-1	.	.
TGTGCCAGCATAATCTCGACTAGCGGCTACAATGAGCAGTTCTTC	CASIISTSGYNEQFF	TRBV6-4	TRBJ2-1	TRBD2	.
TGTGCCAGTAACCCGTTGGGACAGTCCTATGGCTACACCTTC	CASNPLGQSYGYTF	TRBV19	TRBJ1-2	TRBD1	.
TGTGCCAGCAGCACAGGGGGCAAGGAGAACACTGAAGCTTTCTTT	CASSTGGKENTEAFF	TRBV6-6	TRBJ1-1	TRBD1	.
TGTGCCAGCAGTTCGTCCAGGGGGCTGACTAATGAAAAACTGTTTTTT	CASSSSRGLTNEKLFF	TRBV6-5	TRBJ1-4	TRBD1	.
TGCGCCAGCAGCTCCCGGGAGGCTGCAACTAATGAAAAACTGTTTTTT	CASSSREAATNEKLFF	TRBV5-1	TRBJ1-4	.	.
TGCGCCAGCAGCCCTCAGACAGGGATCTCACCAAATTCACCCCTCCACTTT	CASSPQTGISPNSPLHF	TRBV4-1	TRBJ1-6	TRBD1	few
TGTGCCAGTAGTCTAGAGGGACAGGTCGGGCAGTACTTC	CASSLEGQVGQYF	TRBV19	TRBJ2-7	TRBD1	.
TGCGCCAGCAGCTTGGAGGTGGCAGGGAACACTGAAGCTTTCTTT	CASSLEVAGNTEAFF	TRBV5-1	TRBJ1-1	.	.
TGTGCCAGCAGCGTAGTGGCGGGGCGCACGGCAGATACGCAGTATTTT	CASSVVAGRTADTQYF	TRBV9	TRBJ2-3	.	few
TGTGCCAGCTCACCACGCCAGGGCTACGAGCAGTACTTC	CASSPRQGYEQYF	TRBV18	TRBJ2-7	.	.
TGTGCCAGCGGGCGGGGGCCAGCAGTAGGGACAGGGAAGAGAGATACGCAGTATTTT	CASGRGPAVGTGKRDTQYF	TRBV28	TRBJ2-3	TRBD1	.
TGTGCCAGCAGTTACTCGAGCTTCTACGAGCAGTACTTC	CASSYSSFYEQYF	TRBV6-5	TRBJ2-7	.	.
TGCGCCACCAGGACTAGCGGGAGTAGGAGGAATGAGCAGTTCTTC	CATRTSGSRRNEQFF	TRBV5-1	TRBJ2-1	TRBD2	.
TGTGCCAGCAGCATAGCGGGAGAGATACTGAATGAGCAGTTCTTC	CASSIAGEILNEQFF	TRBV28	TRBJ2-1	TRBD2	.
TGTGCCAGCAGCGTAGGTATCATGAGACTAGCGCCCCGAGGCAATGAGCAGTTCTTC	CASSVGIMRLAPRGNEQFF	TRBV9	TRBJ2-1	TRBD2	.
TGCGCCAGCAGCCAAGATAATTTGATCGGACAGGAAGCTTTCTTT	CASSQDNLIGQEAFF	TRBV4-1	TRBJ1-1	.	.
TGTGCCAGCAGCGGGACAGGCGCCATGAACACTGAAGCTTTCTTT	CASSGTGAMNTEAFF	TRBV9	TRBJ1-1	TRBD1	.